The 20 T cell receptor beta chains below come from one sample, sequenced in a study of cytomegalovirus exposure and HLA in healthy donors. Amplification used 60 Vbeta primers and 13 Jbeta primers. Some clones are missing from TCRdb's copy, which holds only in-frame ones; the method was immunoSEQ multiplex PCR. Among 200,000 to 250,000 clones listed, around four fifths were seen once. Material: PBMCs. The origin of the receptors is a woman between 40 and 50 years old in good health and CMV-seronegative.

The chain recombines TRBV7-9 with TRBJ1-1; D not resolved. The CDR3 runs to 13 residues. With 4 bases removed from V and 0 bases from J, the gap between germline ends came to 6 bases. Germline V CDR1 and CDR2: SEHNR, FQNEAQ (reference sequence). The CDR3 region has the DNA TGTGCCAGCAGCTCCCCATTGAACACTGAAGCTTTCTTT. The encoded protein is CASSSPLNTEAFF.

V and J are TRBV7-3 and TRBJ2-2, with 8 nucleotides matching TRBD2. This CDR3 is built from 15 residues. With 1 base clipped from V and 6 bases from J, the junction kept 4 bases outside the gene matches. The germline gives CDR1 SGHTA, CDR2 FQGTGA. CDR3 in amino acids: CASSLNLAGSGELFF. The CDR3 DNA is TGTGCCAGCAGCTTAAACTTAGCGGGGTCCGGGGAGCTGTTTTTT. The variable domain in full, completed from reference TRBV7-3 and TRBJ2-2, reads GAGVSQTPSNKVTEKGKYVELRCDPISGHTALYWYRQSLGQGPEFLIYFQGTGAADDSGLPNDRFFAVRPEGSVSTLKIQRTERGDSAVYLCASSLNLAGSGELFFGEGSRLTVL.

The J gene is TRBJ1-5, the V gene TRBV7-2; TRBD1 matches 8 bases. V dropped 3 bases and J dropped 6; count of bases not matched to a gene: 7. This CDR3 is 15 amino acids long. Germline-derived CDR1 and CDR2 are SGHTA and FQGNSA. The CDR3 spells CASSLAGGTGQPQHF. The CDR3, as DNA: TGTGCCAGCAGCTTGGCAGGGGGCACGGGTCAGCCCCAGCATTTT. The whole variable domain, remainder taken from reference TRBV7-2 and TRBJ1-5, is GAGVSQSPSNKVTEKGKDVELRCDPISGHTALYWYRQSLGQGLEFLIYFQGNSAPDKSGLPSDRFSAERTGGSVSTLTIQRTQQEDSAVYLCASSLAGGTGQPQHFGDGTRLSIL.

The chain has TRBV9 and TRBJ2-2; 7 bases fit TRBD2. The germline CDR1 and CDR2 sequences are SGDLS and YYNGEE. V trimming: 2 bases; J trimming: 5 bases; junction bases outside the gene matches: 9. The CDR3 sequence is 16 residues long. This chain's CDR3 is CASSVHGLDLTGELFF. The CDR3 DNA reads TGTGCCAGCAGCGTTCACGGACTAGATTTGACCGGGGAGCTGTTTTTT. The whole variable domain, remainder taken from reference TRBV9 and TRBJ2-2, is DSGVTQTPKHLITATGQRVTLRCSPRSGDLSVYWYQQSLDQGLQFLIQYYNGEERAKGNILERFSAQQFPDLHSELNLSSLELGDSALYFCASSVHGLDLTGELFFGEGSRLTVL.

CDR3 DNA sequence: TGTGCCAGCAGCCAGGGACAGGGCAATCAGCCCCAGCATTTT. It codes for CASSQGQGNQPQHF. The rearrangement joins TRBV27 to TRBJ1-5, with 8 bases identical to TRBD1. The V gene's germline CDR1 is MNHEY and CDR2 SMNVEV (reference sequence). The CDR3 runs 14 residues. V lost 6 bases to trimming and J lost 2 bases; unmatched junction nucleotides: 3.

This chain joins TRBV9 and TRBJ2-5, with TRBD2 matching 13 bases. The length of the CDR3 is 16 residues. Germline V CDR1 and CDR2: SGDLS, YYNGEE. V dropped 4 bases and J dropped 4; count of bases not matched to a gene: 7. The CDR3 reads CASSLGLAGARETQYF. The DNA of the CDR3 is TGTGCCAGCAGCCTTGGACTAGCGGGGGCCAGAGAGACCCAGTACTTC.

The chain has TRBV28 and TRBJ1-5, with 7 bases fitting TRBD1. Germline V gene data show CDR1 as MDHEN and CDR2 as SYDVKM. After removal of 7 bases from V and 6 bases from J, the junction contained 12 bases not matched to a gene. This CDR3 comprises 15 residues. The CDR3 DNA follows: TGTGCCAGCACCTGGGTACAGGGGAGTGTTCAGCCCCAGCATTTT. Translation: CASTWVQGSVQPQHF.

CDR3 region: CASSLDSRETQYF. CDR3 sequence (DNA): TGTGCCAGCAGTTTGGACAGTCGGGAGACCCAGTACTTC. The V call is TRBV11-3, the J call TRBJ2-5, with D possibly being TRBD1 (6 bases). Germline lookup yields CDR1 SGHNT and CDR2 YENEEA. The CDR3 is 13 residues long. Trimming removed 6 bases from V and 5 bases from J, with 13 bases in between.

J is TRBJ1-6 and V is TRBV6-6; maybe TRBD1 (6 bases). Trimming cost V 11 bases and J 7 bases, with 21 bases left between them. Germline values: CDR1 MNHNY, CDR2 SVGAGI (reference sequence). The CDR3 runs to 15 residues. In nucleotides, the CDR3 is TGTGCCGGCTCAAGGGGTAGGGGGTTAAATTCACCCCTCCACTTT. Encoded protein: CAGSRGRGLNSPLHF.

The gene calls are TRBV6-5 and TRBJ1-2, with 8 nucleotides matching TRBD1. The junction had 5 bases not matched to a gene; V was cut back by 0 bases and J by 8 bases. Germline lookup yields CDR1 MNHEY and CDR2 SVGAGI. CDR3 size: 14 residues. The CDR3 reads CASSYSNTGGGYTF. The DNA for the CDR3 is TGTGCCAGCAGTTACTCGAACACAGGGGGGGGCTACACCTTC.

The rearrangement uses TRBV6-4 and TRBJ2-3; 10 bases are a match to TRBD2. CDR1 and CDR2 from the germline V gene are MRHNA and SNTAGT. V shed 6 bases, J shed 0 bases, and the junction held 3 bases outside the gene matches. The CDR3 has 15 residues. The CDR3 reads CASREAGGSTDTQYF. In DNA form, the CDR3 reads TGTGCCAGCAGGGAAGCGGGGGGGAGCACAGATACGCAGTATTTT.

The chain carries TRBV7-2 and TRBJ2-5; 7 nucleotides align to TRBD1. The CDR3 extends over 15 amino acids. From germline, CDR1 is SGHTA and CDR2 FQGNSA. With V trimmed by 6 bases and J by 5 bases, 12 bases remained unmatched. Written as DNA, the CDR3 is TGTGCCAGCAGTAGAAGGGGGCCCTCGGGGGAGACCCAGTACTTC. As protein: CASSRRGPSGETQYF.

The CDR3 DNA reads TGTGCCTGGAGCACCGGGGGAAATGAGCAGTTCTTC. Its translation: CAWSTGGNEQFF. V is TRBV30 and J is TRBJ2-1; D perhaps matches TRBD2 (6 bases). V lost 3 bases and J 7 bases, leaving 10 bases between the germline ends. Germline-derived CDR1 and CDR2 are GTSNPN and SVGIG (reference sequence). CDR3 length: 12 amino acids.

The rearrangement links TRBV2 to TRBJ1-3; D may be TRBD1 (6 bases). This CDR3 is 16 amino acids long. The germline CDR1 and CDR2 sequences are SNHLY and FYNNEI. The germline V and J ends were trimmed by 8 bases and 0 bases, with 17 bases remaining between them. CDR3 amino acids: CASLSGQPSSGNTIYF. DNA of the CDR3: TGTGCCAGCTTGTCCGGACAGCCAAGCTCTGGAAACACCATATATTTT.

The V gene is TRBV9, the J gene TRBJ2-1, with TRBD2 as a possible D gene (7 bases). This CDR3 has 15 amino acids. The V gene lost 0 bases and the J gene lost 10 bases, with 17 bases spanning the gap. Germline lookup yields CDR1 SGDLS and CDR2 YYNGEE. The CDR3 nucleotides are TGTGCCAGCAGCGTAGCAGGTGGGGGGGCCTGGGAGCAGTTCTTC. This gives the protein CASSVAGGGAWEQFF.

The chain joins TRBV5-6 to TRBJ2-7, with D perhaps TRBD2 (5 bases). With 4 bases removed from V and 0 bases from J, the gap between germline ends came to 8 bases. The CDR3 has 13 residues. The germline CDR1 and CDR2 sequences are SGHDT and YYEEEE. CDR3 sequence (DNA): TGTGCCAGCAGCCAAAGCGGCTCCTACGAGCAGTACTTC. The encoded protein is CASSQSGSYEQYF. The variable domain in full, completed from reference TRBV5-6 and TRBJ2-7, reads DAGVTQSPTHLIKTRGQQVTLRCSPKSGHDTVSWYQQALGQGPQFIFQYYEEEERQRGNFPDRFSGHQFPNYSSELNVNALLLGDSALYLCASSQSGSYEQYFGPGTRLTVT.

V gene TRBV5-1 combines with J gene TRBJ1-1; 7 bases align to TRBD1. The CDR3 runs to 15 residues. J gave up 6 bases and V 4 bases, and 12 bases lay outside the gene matches. The germline gives CDR1 SGHRS, CDR2 YFSETQ. The CDR3 sequence: CASSLRQGPLAEAFF. In DNA, the CDR3 is TGCGCCAGCAGCCTGCGACAGGGTCCACTCGCTGAAGCTTTCTTT.

The chain has TRBV19 and TRBJ1-1; 8 bases agree with TRBD1. Losses at the gene ends were 11 bases for V and 0 bases for J; bases not matched to a gene: 20. Germline CDR1 LNHDA, CDR2 SQIVND (reference sequence). This CDR3 spans 18 amino acids. The CDR3 bases are TGTGCCTCCCCAGCCGGGACAGGTCAGAAGGAAGTGAACACTGAAGCTTTCTTT. This gives the protein CASPAGTGQKEVNTEAFF. Combining the CDR3 with reference TRBV19 and TRBJ1-1 gives the whole variable domain DGGITQSPKYLFRKEGQNVTLSCEQNLNHDAMYWYRQDPGQGLRLIYYSQIVNDFQKGDIAEGYSVSREKKESFPLTVTSAQKNPTAFYLCASPAGTGQKEVNTEAFFGQGTRLTVV.

The genes are TRBV30 and TRBJ1-5; D is possibly TRBD1 (5 bases). Germline-derived CDR1 and CDR2 are GTSNPN and SVGIG (reference sequence). V dropped 4 bases and J dropped 3 bases, with 10 bases sitting between them. The CDR3 is 13 amino acids. CDR3 in amino acids: CAWNGGNNQPQHF. The CDR3 DNA is TGTGCCTGGAACGGGGGGAACAATCAGCCCCAGCATTTT.

The chain recombines TRBV28 with TRBJ1-2; D gene uncertain. Deletions cut 8 bases from V and 8 bases from J, with 21 bases between. CDR1 and CDR2 from the germline V gene are MDHEN and SYDVKM. The CDR3 extends over 14 amino acids. The CDR3 is CASSLTSPPRGYTF. The CDR3 DNA is TGTGCCAGCTCATTAACGTCGCCGCCTAGGGGCTACACCTTC.